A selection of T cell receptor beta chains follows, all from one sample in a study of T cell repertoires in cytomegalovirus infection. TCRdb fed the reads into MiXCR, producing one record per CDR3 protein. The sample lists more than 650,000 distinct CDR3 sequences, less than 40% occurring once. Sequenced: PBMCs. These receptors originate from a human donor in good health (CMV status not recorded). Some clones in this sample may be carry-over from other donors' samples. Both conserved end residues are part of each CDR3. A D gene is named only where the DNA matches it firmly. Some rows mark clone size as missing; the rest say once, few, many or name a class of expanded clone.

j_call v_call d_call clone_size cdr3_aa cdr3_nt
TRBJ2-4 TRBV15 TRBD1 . CATSRDGTGIAKNIQYF TGTGCCACCAGCAGAGATGGGACAGGAATAGCCAAAAACATTCAGTACTTC
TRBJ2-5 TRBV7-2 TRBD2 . CASSLVYRAGLQETQYF TGTGCCAGCAGCTTAGTGTACCGAGCGGGATTGCAAGAGACCCAGTACTTC
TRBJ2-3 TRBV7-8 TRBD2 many CASSWQVVGLAGYTQYF TGTGCCAGCAGCTGGCAGGTCGTCGGACTAGCGGGTTATACGCAGTATTTT
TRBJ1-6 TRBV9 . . CASSVTGQYNSPLHF TGTGCCAGCAGCGTCACCGGACAGTATAATTCACCCCTCCACTTT
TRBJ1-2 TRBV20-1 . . CSVHQGSHGYTF TGCAGCGTCCACCAGGGATCGCATGGCTACACCTTC
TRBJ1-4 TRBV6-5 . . CASSYQPGRRNEKLFF TGTGCCAGCAGTTACCAACCGGGACGGAGGAATGAAAAACTGTTTTTT
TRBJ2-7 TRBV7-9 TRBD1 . CASSLTGGPEQYF TGTGCCAGCAGCTTGACAGGGGGCCCCGAGCAGTACTTC
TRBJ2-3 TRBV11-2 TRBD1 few CASSLDGQGGDTQYF TGTGCCAGCAGCTTAGATGGACAGGGGGGAGATACGCAGTATTTT
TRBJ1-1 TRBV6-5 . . CASSPGEKAFF TGTGCCAGCAGTCCCGGGGAGAAAGCTTTCTTT
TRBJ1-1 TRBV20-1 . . CSATPNWGFAEAFF TGCAGTGCTACCCCGAACTGGGGTTTCGCTGAAGCTTTCTTT
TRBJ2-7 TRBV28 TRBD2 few CASSPGSSGPYEQYF TGTGCCAGCAGCCCCGGGTCTAGCGGGCCCTACGAGCAGTACTTC
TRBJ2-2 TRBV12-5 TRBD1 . CASQGQTNTGELFF TGTGCTAGTCAGGGACAGACGAACACCGGGGAGCTGTTTTTT
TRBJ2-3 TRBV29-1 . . CSVEDSGDTQYF TGCAGCGTTGAAGACAGTGGCGATACGCAGTATTTT
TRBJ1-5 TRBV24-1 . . CATSELDGWPQHF TGTGCCACCAGTGAGCTAGACGGGTGGCCCCAGCATTTT
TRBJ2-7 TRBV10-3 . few CAISELQIISPYEQYF TGTGCCATCAGTGAGCTACAGATCATCTCCCCCTACGAGCAGTACTTC
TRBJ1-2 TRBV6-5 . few CASSYSWKGTYGYTF TGTGCCAGCAGTTACTCTTGGAAGGGAACCTATGGCTACACCTTC
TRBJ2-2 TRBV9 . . CASSVVISGELFF TGTGCCAGCAGCGTAGTAATTTCGGGGGAGCTGTTTTTT
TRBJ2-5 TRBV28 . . CASSLPLATASGSQYF TGTGCCAGCAGTTTGCCCCTTGCGACTGCCTCGGGGAGCCAGTACTTC
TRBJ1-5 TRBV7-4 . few CASSSDNNQPQHF TGTGCCAGCAGCTCGGACAACAATCAGCCCCAGCATTTT
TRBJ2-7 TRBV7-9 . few CASSSDGTDEQYF TGTGCCAGCAGCTCTGACGGGACGGACGAGCAGTACTTC
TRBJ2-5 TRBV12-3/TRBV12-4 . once CASSPPPPETQYF TGTGCCAGCAGCCCCCCCCCTCCGGAGACCCAGTACTTC
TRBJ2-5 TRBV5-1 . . CASSAGYQETQYF TGCGCCAGCAGCGCTGGGTACCAAGAGACCCAGTACTTC
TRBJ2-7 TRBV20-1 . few CSAEGAYEQYF TGCAGTGCCGAGGGGGCCTACGAGCAGTACTTC
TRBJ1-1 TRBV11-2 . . CASSPAGGTGGLNTEAFF TGTGCCAGCAGCCCGGCGGGGGGGACCGGTGGGCTGAACACTGAAGCTTTCTTT
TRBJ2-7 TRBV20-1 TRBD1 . CSAPRGQGPDLSYEKYF TGCAGTGCACCGCGGGGACAGGGCCCAGACCTCTCCTACGAGAAGTACTTC
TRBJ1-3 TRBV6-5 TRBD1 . CASSYSRDRGTGGTIYF TGTGCCAGCAGTTACTCTCGGGACAGGGGCACGGGCGGCACCATATATTTT
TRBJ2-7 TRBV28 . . CASSSPSGAPYEQYF TGTGCCAGCAGTTCCCCGTCAGGGGCCCCCTACGAGCAGTACTTC
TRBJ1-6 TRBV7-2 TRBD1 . CASSVLTGGNSPLHF TGTGCCAGCAGCGTATTGACAGGGGGTAATTCACCCCTCCACTTT
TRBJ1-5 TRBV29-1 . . CSAGHRQPQHF TGCAGCGCAGGACATAGACAGCCCCAGCATTTT
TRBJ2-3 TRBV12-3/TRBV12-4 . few CASRSAWGADTQYF TGTGCCAGCAGGTCCGCCTGGGGAGCAGATACGCAGTATTTT
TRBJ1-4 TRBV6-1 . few CASGGGGNEKLFF TGTGCCAGCGGGGGCGGCGGTAATGAAAAACTGTTTTTT
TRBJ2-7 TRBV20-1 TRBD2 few CSASPGLARYEQYF TGCAGTGCTTCCCCAGGACTAGCGCGATACGAGCAGTACTTC
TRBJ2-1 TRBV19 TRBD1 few CASNPTGVSSYNEQFF TGTGCCAGTAATCCGACAGGGGTTAGCTCCTACAATGAGCAGTTCTTC
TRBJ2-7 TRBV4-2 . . CASSQEEGLAYEQYF TGTGCCAGCAGCCAAGAGGAAGGACTTGCCTACGAGCAGTACTTC
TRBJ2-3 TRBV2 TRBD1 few CAREYRGASTDTQYF TGTGCCAGGGAGTACAGGGGCGCAAGCACAGATACGCAGTATTTT
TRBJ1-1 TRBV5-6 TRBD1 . CASSGWTGGVEWNTEAFF TGTGCCAGCAGCGGATGGACAGGAGGCGTCGAGTGGAACACTGAAGCTTTCTTT
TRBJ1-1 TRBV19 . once CASSGLYGQKNTEAFF TGTGCCAGTAGTGGCTTGTATGGACAGAAGAACACTGAAGCTTTCTTT
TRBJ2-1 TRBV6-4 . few CASSDEDSSPNEQFF TGTGCCAGCAGTGATGAGGACAGTTCCCCCAATGAGCAGTTCTTC
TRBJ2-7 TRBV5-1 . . CASSLEAAFYEQYF TGCGCCAGCAGCTTGGAGGCCGCATTTTACGAGCAGTACTTC
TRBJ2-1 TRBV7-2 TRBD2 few CASSGRLAGASYNEQFF TGTGCCAGCAGCGGCCGACTAGCGGGGGCTTCCTACAATGAGCAGTTCTTC
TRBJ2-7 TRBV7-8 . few CASSPFRKDHEQYF TGTGCCAGCAGCCCCTTTCGGAAGGATCACGAGCAGTACTTC
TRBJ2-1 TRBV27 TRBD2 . CASNVVASGRAYNEQFF TGTGCCAGCAACGTCGTGGCTAGCGGGAGGGCGTACAATGAGCAGTTCTTC
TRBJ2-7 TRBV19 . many CASSNGGLAYEQYF TGTGCCAGTAGTAACGGGGGATTAGCCTACGAGCAGTACTTC
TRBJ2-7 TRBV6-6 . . CASSYDTGPYEQYF TGTGCCAGCAGTTACGATACAGGCCCCTACGAGCAGTACTTC
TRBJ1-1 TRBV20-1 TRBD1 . CSAKGQGTRVNTEAFF TGCAGTGCTAAGGGACAGGGGACAAGGGTGAACACTGAAGCTTTCTTT
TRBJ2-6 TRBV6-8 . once CASSRGAPGANVLTF TGTGCCAGCAGTCGGGGGGCTCCTGGGGCCAACGTCCTGACTTTC
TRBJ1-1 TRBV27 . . CARSSSPNTEDFF TGTGCCAGAAGTTCATCGCCGAACACTGAAGATTTCTTT
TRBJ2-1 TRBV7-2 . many CASSLAVGGQFF TGTGCCAGCAGCTTAGCCGTTGGAGGGCAGTTCTTC
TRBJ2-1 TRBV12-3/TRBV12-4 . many CASSLRGEGPYNEQFF TGTGCCAGCAGTTTAAGGGGGGAGGGCCCCTACAATGAGCAGTTCTTC
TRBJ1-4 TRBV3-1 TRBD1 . CASSPLGQGYEKLFF TGTGCCAGCAGCCCCCTAGGACAGGGTTATGAAAAACTGTTTTTT
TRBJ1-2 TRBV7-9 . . CATTPAGVPNYGYTF TGTGCCACCACGCCCGCGGGGGTTCCTAACTATGGCTACACCTTC
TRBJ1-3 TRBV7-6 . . CASSTDTEGSGNTIYF TGTGCCAGCAGCACCGACACCGAGGGGTCTGGAAACACCATATATTTT
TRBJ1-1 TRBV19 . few CALVGNTEAFF TGTGCCTTAGTCGGGAACACTGAAGCTTTCTTT
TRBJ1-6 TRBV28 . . CASSFGGPYNSPLHF TGTGCCAGCAGTTTTGGGGGACCGTATAATTCACCCCTCCACTTT
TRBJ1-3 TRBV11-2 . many CASSLESSGNTIYF TGTGCCAGCAGCTTAGAGAGCTCTGGAAACACCATATATTTT
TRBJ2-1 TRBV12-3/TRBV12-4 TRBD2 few CASVRRYGAGVKNEQFF TGTGCCAGCGTTCGAAGGTACGGAGCGGGAGTCAAGAATGAGCAGTTCTTC
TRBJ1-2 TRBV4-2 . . CASSRDDRAGYTF TGTGCCAGCAGCCGAGATGATCGGGCAGGCTACACCTTC